A selection of T cell receptor beta chains follows, all from one sample in a study of control samples from healthy donors and cancer patients. The repertoire was sequenced with immunoSEQ multiplex PCR; TCRdb's copy has only in-frame clones and lacks some. Of roughly 130,000 clones listed, around 90% are singletons. Sequenced input: blood. Every receptor here comes from a man between 18 and 29 years old in good health. CDR3s include the opening cysteine and the closing phenylalanine or tryptophan. A D gene is named only where the DNA matches it firmly. Clone sizes are given selectively: once, few, many, or a class where the clone is expanded.

clone_size j_call cdr3_length v_call d_call cdr3_aa cdr3_nt
NA TRBJ1-5 16 TRBV2 TRBD1 CASSLTGGYSNQPQHF TGTGCCAGCAGTTTGACAGGGGGGTATAGCAATCAGCCCCAGCATTTT
NA TRBJ1-2 13 TRBV6-6 TRBD1 CASSRQGANGYTF TGTGCCAGCAGTCGACAGGGGGCGAATGGCTACACCTTC
NA TRBJ1-5 15 TRBV27 NA CASSTLTGRKQPQHF TGTGCCAGCAGTACCCTGACGGGTAGGAAGCAGCCCCAGCATTTT
NA TRBJ2-2 13 TRBV19 NA CASSIRASGELFF TGTGCCAGTAGTATACGGGCGTCCGGGGAGCTGTTTTTT
NA TRBJ1-6 14 TRBV9 TRBD1 CASSKTGGISPLHF TGTGCCAGCAGTAAGACAGGGGGCATTTCACCCCTCCACTTT
NA TRBJ2-1 14 TRBV10-2 NA CASRGVVSYNEQFF TGCGCCAGCAGGGGAGTTGTCTCCTACAATGAGCAGTTCTTC
NA TRBJ1-2 15 TRBV9 NA CASSVATGWNYGYTF TGTGCCAGCAGCGTAGCTACAGGGTGGAACTATGGCTACACCTTC
NA TRBJ2-3 14 TRBV19 NA CASKEAWNTDTQYF TGTGCCAGTAAAGAGGCGTGGAATACAGATACGCAGTATTTT
medium-sized TRBJ2-3 16 TRBV6-4 TRBD2 CASSDSIAGGPDTQYF TGTGCCAGCAGTGACTCGATAGCGGGGGGGCCAGATACGCAGTATTTT
once TRBJ1-3 18 TRBV5-6 TRBD1 CASSAGQREVASGNTIYF TGTGCCAGCAGCGCGGGACAGCGGGAAGTCGCCTCTGGAAACACCATATATTTT
NA TRBJ1-1 14 TRBV11-3 TRBD1 CASSNGQGGTEAFF TGTGCCAGCAGCAACGGACAGGGGGGCACTGAAGCTTTCTTT
NA TRBJ1-2 13 TRBV29-1 NA CSVDRDGPYGYTF TGCAGCGTCGATCGGGACGGCCCCTATGGCTACACCTTC
NA TRBJ2-7 16 TRBV15 NA CATSRDLSGNPYEQYF TGTGCCACCAGCAGAGATCTGTCAGGAAACCCCTACGAGCAGTACTTC
NA TRBJ2-1 16 TRBV18 TRBD2 CASSPVAGYSYNEQFF TGTGCCAGCTCCCCGGTAGCGGGGTACTCCTACAATGAGCAGTTCTTC
few TRBJ1-5 13 TRBV29-1 NA CSVRRAHGQPQHF TGCAGCGTTCGAAGGGCCCACGGTCAGCCCCAGCATTTT
once TRBJ2-3 14 TRBV5-4 NA CASSLTVPGYTQYF TGTGCCAGCAGCTTGACCGTCCCGGGGTATACGCAGTATTTT
NA TRBJ2-3 16 TRBV6-5 TRBD2 CASSYSLGGGTDTQYF TGTGCCAGCAGTTACTCGCTCGGGGGGGGGACAGATACGCAGTATTTT
NA TRBJ2-5 17 TRBV4-1 NA CASSQVPADLYQETQYF TGCGCCAGCAGCCAAGTTCCAGCGGACCTGTACCAAGAGACCCAGTACTTC